This is a list of T cell receptor beta chains from one sample in a study of CD8 T cells in Susac syndrome. Via MiXCR, TCRdb re-called the immunoSEQ multiplex PCR reads, giving one row per CDR3 protein. The sample carries tens of thousands of distinct CDR3 sequences, around 93% recorded once. The sample was CD4+ T cells from PBMCs. Every receptor here comes from a human donor with Susac syndrome. CDR3s include the opening cysteine and the closing phenylalanine or tryptophan. The order of the fields is V gene, CDR3 protein.

v_gene: TRBV6-2/TRBV6-3; CDR3aa: CASSLITPSGWGTGELFF
v_gene: TRBV20-1; CDR3aa: CSASRRTSGSYEQYF
v_gene: TRBV5-1; CDR3aa: CASSIVRGTGGYTF
v_gene: TRBV20-1; CDR3aa: CSATLWGQGREGLYGYTF
v_gene: TRBV3-1; CDR3aa: CASSQGRTGGLEAYNEQFF
v_gene: TRBV20-1; CDR3aa: CSAPPEGAGETQYF
v_gene: TRBV7-2; CDR3aa: CASSSPGSGNTIYF
v_gene: TRBV11-1; CDR3aa: CASSFRQGRTEAFF
v_gene: TRBV4-1; CDR3aa: CASSQAQGATNEKLFF
v_gene: TRBV5-3; CDR3aa: CARSFREGEDIQYF
v_gene: TRBV7-8; CDR3aa: CASSLAHPGADSPLHF
v_gene: TRBV7-6; CDR3aa: CASSLGLAGASDYEQYF
v_gene: TRBV24-1; CDR3aa: CATSMQGGETQYF
v_gene: TRBV5-1; CDR3aa: CASSLVGTESEAFF
v_gene: TRBV6-2/TRBV6-3; CDR3aa: CASGLTSRTGELFF
v_gene: TRBV20-1; CDR3aa: CSAHPTSGVRETQYF
v_gene: TRBV14; CDR3aa: CASNKQQKETQYF
v_gene: TRBV20-1; CDR3aa: CSARTGGAETQYF
v_gene: TRBV14; CDR3aa: CASSLTTQETQYF
v_gene: TRBV5-1; CDR3aa: CASSLMAAETQYF
v_gene: TRBV14; CDR3aa: CASSPRPGGLGEQYF
v_gene: TRBV20-1; CDR3aa: CSATRGGSNQPQHF
v_gene: TRBV4-3; CDR3aa: CASSHAPGLAGGPGYNEQFF
v_gene: TRBV28; CDR3aa: CASSRSQGVGSGANVLTF
v_gene: TRBV7-2; CDR3aa: CASSLAPSWGGERDTQYF
v_gene: TRBV6-1; CDR3aa: CASSAETGRYGYTF
v_gene: TRBV29-1; CDR3aa: CSVGTGVAYGYTF
v_gene: TRBV4-2; CDR3aa: CASSLGRGGEDTQYF
v_gene: TRBV4-3; CDR3aa: CARLAVRYQETQYF
v_gene: TRBV27; CDR3aa: CASSSGTEGYQPQHF
v_gene: TRBV7-9; CDR3aa: CASILIPTHPGYTF
v_gene: TRBV28; CDR3aa: CASSSSGTGVSQPQLF
v_gene: TRBV7-3; CDR3aa: CASSSDRGTEAFF
v_gene: TRBV20-1; CDR3aa: CSARLDTGGAEAFF
v_gene: TRBV18; CDR3aa: CASSETLSGANVLTF
v_gene: TRBV20-1; CDR3aa: CSVDKSTEAFF
v_gene: TRBV5-4; CDR3aa: CASSRGQLYEQYF
v_gene: TRBV7-2; CDR3aa: CASSLRGHYNEQFF
v_gene: TRBV5-1; CDR3aa: CASSLVGQDNTEAFF
v_gene: TRBV3-1; CDR3aa: CASSQWDTEAFF
v_gene: TRBV6-2/TRBV6-3; CDR3aa: CASHTRGASYNEQFF
v_gene: TRBV20-1; CDR3aa: CSASSRFRTGELFF
v_gene: TRBV28; CDR3aa: CASSLSPGPPYEQYF
v_gene: TRBV24-1; CDR3aa: CATSDDRVSQPQHF
v_gene: TRBV28; CDR3aa: CASSSRGRGWNEQFF
v_gene: TRBV9; CDR3aa: CASSVLGEGIQYF
v_gene: TRBV6-4; CDR3aa: CASSPNPGKEAFF
v_gene: TRBV7-2; CDR3aa: CASSLMRGETQYF
v_gene: TRBV9; CDR3aa: CASSTPAGGVNTGELFF
v_gene: TRBV11-2; CDR3aa: CASSLDLRGKQYF
v_gene: TRBV6-2/TRBV6-3; CDR3aa: CASSAGSSYEQYF
v_gene: TRBV6-6; CDR3aa: CASRDSYNSPLHF
v_gene: TRBV27; CDR3aa: CASRGGDPGELFF
v_gene: TRBV2; CDR3aa: CASSRQNYEQYF
v_gene: TRBV5-1; CDR3aa: CASSVTSGGSNTDTQYF
v_gene: TRBV6-2/TRBV6-3; CDR3aa: CASSYTGLGAETQYF
v_gene: TRBV6-2/TRBV6-3; CDR3aa: CASSYSGITNYEQYF
v_gene: TRBV7-2; CDR3aa: CASSVPGPIWEQYF
v_gene: TRBV18; CDR3aa: CASSPTKPLDREAFF